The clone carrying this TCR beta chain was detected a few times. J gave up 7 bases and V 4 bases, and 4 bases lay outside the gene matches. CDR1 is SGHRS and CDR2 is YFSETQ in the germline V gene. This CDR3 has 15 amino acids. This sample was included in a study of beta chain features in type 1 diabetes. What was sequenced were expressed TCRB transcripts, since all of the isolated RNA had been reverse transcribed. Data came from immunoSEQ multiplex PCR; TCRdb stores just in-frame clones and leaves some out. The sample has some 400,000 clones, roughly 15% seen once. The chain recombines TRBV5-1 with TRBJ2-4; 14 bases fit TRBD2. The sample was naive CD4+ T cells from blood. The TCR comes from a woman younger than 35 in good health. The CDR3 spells CASSRTSGRWNIQYF. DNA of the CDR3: TGCGCCAGCAGCAGGACTAGCGGGAGGTGGAACATTCAGTACTTC.